This entry lists 15 T cell receptor beta chains sequenced from one sample in a study of early T cells in non-severe SARS-CoV-2 infection. TCRdb reprocessed the 5' RACE reads with MiXCR, giving one entry per CDR3 protein. The profile shows roughly 90,000 distinct CDR3 sequences, roughly an eighth of them singletons. Input material: whole blood. These receptor sequences come from an adult who was a healthcare worker with PCR-confirmed SARS-CoV-2 infection or an uninfected control (not recorded which).

This clonotype was observed a few times. This chain uses TRBV7-9 with TRBJ2-3; D ambiguous. Germline V gene data show CDR1 as SEHNR and CDR2 as FQNEAQ (reference sequence). V lost 4 bases to trimming and J lost 4 bases, with 21 bases between them. The CDR3 length is 17 residues. The CDR3 DNA is TGTGCCAGCAGCTATGAGGTGGCCCTCTCTAACCCAGATACGCAGTATTTT. This translates into CASSYEVALSNPDTQYF.

This clonotype was recorded a few times. The CDR3 here is CASSDAGTGNYEQFF. CDR3 sequence (DNA): TGTGCCAGCAGTGACGCCGGGACAGGGAATTATGAGCAGTTCTTC. The V call is TRBV6-5, the J call TRBJ2-1, with TRBD1 matching 9 bases. With 5 bases clipped from V and 8 bases from J, the junction kept 10 bases outside the gene matches. Germline-derived CDR1 and CDR2 are MNHEY and SVGAGI. The CDR3 is 15 residues long.

The chain links TRBV25-1 to TRBJ2-7; D is possibly TRBD1 (6 bases). CDR3 size: 14 residues. CDR1 and CDR2 (germline): MGHDK, SYGVNS. The V end was cut by 3 bases, the J end by 7 bases, with 16 bases between. In DNA form, the CDR3 reads TGTGCCAGCAGTGAGGCAGGGGTCCTACGAGAGCAGTACTTC. Protein sequence: CASSEAGVLREQYF.

This clonotype has just a few counts. This rearrangement joins TRBV5-1 to TRBJ2-7; weak D call: TRBD2 (5 bases). V lost 0 bases to trimming and J lost 2 bases, with 18 bases between them. The CDR3 runs to 17 residues. CDR1 and CDR2 (germline): SGHRS, YFSETQ. The CDR3 DNA follows: TGCGCCAGCAGCTTGGGGGCAGGTAGCGCAGACCCCTACGAGCAGTACTTC. Translated, it gives CASSLGAGSADPYEQYF.

The table lists this clonotype with a few counts. The chain couples TRBV29-1 to TRBJ2-2; D is undetermined. The CDR3 runs to 13 residues. Trimming shortened V by 4 bases and J by 0 bases, and 6 bases separated the two germline ends. Germline CDR1 and CDR2: SQVTM and ANQGSEA. The CDR3 here is CSVAGPNTGELFF. The DNA for the CDR3 is TGCAGCGTTGCCGGCCCGAACACCGGGGAGCTGTTTTTT.

The genes are TRBV3-1 and TRBJ1-1, with D maybe TRBD1 (5 bases). The V gene's germline CDR1 is LGHDT and CDR2 YNNKEL (reference sequence). Trimming took 0 bases from V and 7 from J, leaving 9 bases between them. The CDR3 covers 13 residues. The CDR3 protein is CASSQEGVDEAFF. CDR3 bases: TGTGCCAGCAGCCAAGAAGGGGTGGATGAAGCTTTCTTT.

This clonotype was found many times. J is TRBJ1-2 and V is TRBV19; the D is unclear. Germline CDR1 and CDR2: LNHDA and SQIVND (reference sequence). Trimming left V 5 bases short and J 3 bases short, with 16 bases between. The CDR3 has 15 residues. The CDR3 loop reads CASSRRPGRYYGYTF. The CDR3 coding sequence is TGTGCCAGTAGTCGACGGCCTGGGAGGTACTATGGCTACACCTTC.

This clonotype was counted ten times or more. The chain links TRBV12-3 or TRBV12-4 to TRBJ2-7; D may be TRBD2 (6 bases). The CDR3 is 15 amino acids. Trimming took off 5 bases at V and 7 bases at J, with 21 bases between the two ends. CDR3 nucleotides: TGTGCCAGCAGTCTTTACCGGGACCGGGGGAGAGAGCAGTACTTC. Its translation is CASSLYRDRGREQYF.

This clonotype was detected ten times or more. The chain employs TRBV6-5 and TRBJ2-1, with TRBD2 matching over 9 bases. CDR3 size: 15 residues. V was pared by 5 bases and J by 4 bases, with 6 bases of the junction left unmatched. The germline CDR1 and CDR2 sequences are MNHEY and SVGAGI. The CDR3 spells CASSVAGDGYNEQFF. In nucleotides, the CDR3 is TGTGCCAGCAGTGTAGCGGGAGACGGGTACAATGAGCAGTTCTTC.

This clonotype came up a few times. The chain combines TRBV12-3 or TRBV12-4 with TRBJ2-3; 7 positions match TRBD1. With 10 bases clipped from V and 3 bases from J, the junction kept 10 bases outside the gene matches. The CDR3 is 14 residues long. DNA of the CDR3: TGTGCCACCACGGACAGGCCATCGACAGATACGCAGTATTTT. Protein sequence: CATTDRPSTDTQYF.

There are a few counts of this clonotype. This chain links TRBV10-1 with TRBJ2-5; D is perhaps TRBD1 (5 bases). CDR1 is WNHNN and CDR2 is SYGVQD in the germline V gene (reference sequence). V dropped 6 bases and J dropped 1 base, with 9 bases sitting between them. This CDR3 is 13 amino acids long. Here the CDR3 reads CASSQGPQETQYF. The CDR3 DNA reads TGCGCCAGCAGCCAGGGTCCCCAAGAGACCCAGTACTTC.

The chain combines TRBV13 with TRBJ2-7, with D unresolved. The CDR3 spans 14 residues. V was shortened by 1 base and J by 2 bases, with 9 bases between the two germline ends. Germline V gene sequence: CDR1 PRHDT, CDR2 FYEKMQ (reference sequence). The CDR3 region is CASSLASGTYEQYF. The CDR3 region has the DNA TGTGCCAGCAGCTTAGCGTCAGGAACCTACGAGCAGTACTTC.

CDR3 sequence (DNA): TGTGCCAGCAGCTTCGCTAACCTAGCGGGAGGGAGGTACGAGCAGTACTTC. This codes for CASSFANLAGGRYEQYF. The chain has TRBV5-4 and TRBJ2-7; 12 bases are shared with TRBD2. V lost 2 bases, J lost 4 bases, and 10 bases stayed unmatched. The germline CDR1 and CDR2 sequences are SGHNT and YYREEE (reference sequence). This CDR3 comprises 17 residues.

Comments on this clonotype: Sequence at one end of the junction differs from germline and may be a read error. V gene TRBV25-1 combines with J gene TRBJ1-1; 7 nucleotides agree with TRBD1. CDR1 and CDR2 (germline): MGHDK, SYGVNS. There are 15 residues in the CDR3. The CDR3: CANSDIQGVNTEAFF. The CDR3 coding sequence is TGTGCCAACAGTGATATTCAGGGGGTGAACACTGAAGCTTTCTTT.

V gene TRBV30 combines with J gene TRBJ1-1; 9 nucleotides match TRBD1. This CDR3 is 13 amino acids long. Germline loops: CDR1 GTSNPN, CDR2 SVGIG (reference sequence). The J segment lost 7 bases and the V segment lost 3 bases, leaving 6 bases of the junction unmatched. The CDR3: CAWSPGTGLEAFF. DNA of the CDR3: TGTGCCTGGAGCCCCGGGACAGGGCTTGAAGCTTTCTTT.